The 20 T cell receptor beta chains below all came from one sample that was sequenced in a study of blood T cells in healthy people across ages (dated by TCRdb to between 2014 and 2017). Library preparation was by 5' RACE. Sequencing took place on an Illumina HiSeq 2500. A second roughly 7 to 12 cycle PCR used a sample-barcoded 5' primer and a J-beta primer mix. The public reads were quality trimmed at Q25 with fastp and then assembled into clones with MiXCR by TCRdb, keeping productive beta chains. Merged by CDR3 protein, the rows form single entries marked with the most common genes and DNA. For this sample there are around 1.7 million distinct CDR3 sequences; roughly 28% appear just once. The ten largest clones add up to approximately 7.7% of the sample. The sequenced sample consisted of blood. Receptors originate from a woman younger than 45 in good health.

This clonotype was seen many times. The V call is TRBV7-4, the J call TRBJ2-4, with TRBD2 matching over 8 bases. There are 18 residues in the CDR3. Germline CDR1 and CDR2: SGHVT and SQSDAQ. The junction had 18 bases not matched to a gene; V was cut back by 6 bases and J by 5 bases. CDR3 protein: CASSRFTSPRGVQNIQYF. The CDR3 bases are TGTGCCAGCAGTCGATTTACCTCCCCGCGGGGGGTGCAAAACATTCAGTACTTC. The entire variable domain, with the rest obtained from reference TRBV7-4 and TRBJ2-4, is as follows: GAGVSQSPRYKVAKRGRDVALRCDSISGHVTLYWYRQTLGQGSEVLTYSQSDAQRDKSGRPSGRFSAERPERSVSTLKIQRTEQGDSAVYLCASSRFTSPRGVQNIQYFGAGTRLSVL.

This CDR3 is CASRGTETYGYTF. CDR3 DNA sequence: TGTGCCAGCAGGGGGACAGAGACCTATGGCTACACCTTC. This chain uses TRBV2 with TRBJ1-2, with 7 bases that match TRBD1. The CDR3 is 13 residues long. Germline V gene sequence: CDR1 SNHLY, CDR2 FYNNEI. V dropped 6 bases and J dropped 4; count of bases not matched to a gene: 5.

This clonotype was recorded a few times. The chain recombines TRBV29-1 with TRBJ2-3, with TRBD2 as a possible D gene (5 bases). This CDR3 is 14 amino acids long. V gave up 8 bases and J gave up 4 bases, with 19 bases separating them. The germline CDR1 and CDR2 sequences are SQVTM and ANQGSEA. As DNA, the CDR3 is TGCAGCTTTAGTAGCCCACGAGGGTCAGATACGCAGTATTTT. This gives the protein CSFSSPRGSDTQYF.

This clonotype was seen repeatedly, ten times or more. V and J are TRBV14 and TRBJ2-7, with 7 bases identical to TRBD2. Germline V gene lookup returns CDR1 SGHDN and CDR2 FVKESK. Losses at the gene ends were 6 bases for V and 3 bases for J; bases not matched to a gene: 5. This CDR3 is 13 amino acids long. CDR3 nucleotide sequence: TGTGCCAGCAGTCGAGGACTAGTCTACGAGCAGTACTTC. Translation gives CASSRGLVYEQYF.

The chain carries TRBV9 and TRBJ1-4; possibly TRBD1 for D (5 bases). Between the trimmed V and J ends, which lost 2 bases and 2 bases, there was a span of 10 bases. Germline assignment: CDR1 SGDLS and CDR2 YYNGEE. The CDR3 spans 15 residues. CDR3 amino acids: CASSVTSGTNEKLFF. The CDR3 bases are TGTGCCAGCAGCGTGACTTCAGGGACTAATGAAAAACTGTTTTTT. The entire variable domain, with the rest obtained from reference TRBV9 and TRBJ1-4, is as follows: DSGVTQTPKHLITATGQRVTLRCSPRSGDLSVYWYQQSLDQGLQFLIQYYNGEERAKGNILERFSAQQFPDLHSELNLSSLELGDSALYFCASSVTSGTNEKLFFGSGTQLSVL.

In this sample, this clonotype turned up many times. This chain joins TRBV6-5 and TRBJ2-7; 8 bases agree with TRBD1. This CDR3 is built from 14 residues. With 6 bases clipped from V and 3 bases from J, the junction kept 7 bases outside the gene matches. Per the germline V gene, CDR1 is MNHEY and CDR2 is SVGAGI. The CDR3 region is CASSPRDRHYEQYF. In nucleotides, the CDR3 is TGTGCCAGCAGCCCCCGGGACAGGCACTACGAGCAGTACTTC.

The sample holds a few counts of this clonotype. The chain links TRBV7-9 to TRBJ1-5; 7 nucleotides line up with TRBD1. CDR1 and CDR2 from the germline V gene are SEHNR and FQNEAQ (reference sequence). This CDR3 has 16 amino acids. With V trimmed by 0 bases and J by 1 base, 3 bases remained unmatched. The CDR3 loop reads CASSLAGGLSNQPQHF. The CDR3 DNA reads as TGTGCCAGCAGCTTAGCAGGGGGCCTCAGCAATCAGCCCCAGCATTTT.

The chain links TRBV4-3 to TRBJ2-3, with D tentatively TRBD2 (5 bases). Germline V gene sequence: CDR1 LGHNA, CDR2 YSLEER. This CDR3 has 16 amino acids. The germline V and J ends were trimmed by 0 bases and 2 bases, with 12 bases remaining between them. The CDR3 reads CASSQEVSANTDTQYF. The CDR3 DNA is TGCGCCAGCAGCCAAGAAGTTAGCGCAAACACAGATACGCAGTATTTT.

V is TRBV3-1 and J is TRBJ1-4; TRBD1 might be the D (5 bases). V shed 3 bases and J shed 3 bases, with 8 bases lying between them. The CDR3 loop spans 14 amino acids. Germline V gene sequence: CDR1 LGHDT, CDR2 YNNKEL (reference sequence). The CDR3: CASSHRASNEKLFF. The CDR3 bases are TGTGCCAGCAGCCACAGGGCGTCTAATGAAAAACTGTTTTTT.

A few counts support this clonotype. In DNA form, the CDR3 reads TGCAGTGCTCCTCCGGGACTAGCGGGCACAAAAAACATTCAGTACTTC. This codes for CSAPPGLAGTKNIQYF. The genes are TRBV20-1 and TRBJ2-4; 12 bases are shared with TRBD2. With V trimmed by 5 bases and J by 4 bases, 9 bases remained unmatched. The CDR3 has 16 amino acids. Germline V CDR1 and CDR2: DFQATT, SNEGSKA (reference sequence).

This chain uses TRBV15 with TRBJ2-1; 7 positions match TRBD2. Germline V gives CDR1 LNHNV, CDR2 YYDKDF (reference sequence). The CDR3 consists of 16 residues. Trimming at V came to 1 base and at J to 7 bases, leaving 10 bases not matched to a gene. The CDR3 region is CATSRVAAGAVNEQFF. The CDR3 bases are TGTGCCACCAGCAGAGTAGCGGCGGGAGCTGTGAATGAGCAGTTCTTC.

This clonotype was counted many times. The V and J genes are TRBV7-9 and TRBJ2-1, with TRBD2 matching over 8 bases. The CDR3 consists of 14 residues. Germline V gene lookup returns CDR1 SEHNR and CDR2 FQNEAQ (reference sequence). V gave up 5 bases and J gave up 6 bases; unmatched junction bases: 6. The CDR3 loop is CASSLTSGPNEQFF. The CDR3 DNA is TGTGCCAGCAGCCTAACTAGCGGTCCCAATGAGCAGTTCTTC.

This clonotype was observed a few times. The V call is TRBV20-1, the J call TRBJ2-1; D is unclear. This CDR3 comprises 17 residues. Looked up from germline, CDR1 is DFQATT and CDR2 is SNEGSKA (reference sequence). Trimming removed 0 bases at V and 0 bases at J, with 15 bases between. CDR3 nucleotides: TGCAGTGCTAGAGATCCCGCAGGCTACCTCTCCTACAATGAGCAGTTCTTC. Translating gives CSARDPAGYLSYNEQFF.

The J gene is TRBJ1-1, the V gene TRBV7-6; D not certain. Germline V CDR1 and CDR2: SGHVS, FNYEAQ. V was cut by 2 bases and J by 0 bases, with 7 bases left in between. The CDR3 runs to 14 residues. This chain's CDR3 is CASSLRAVNTEAFF. CDR3 coding DNA: TGTGCCAGCAGCTTACGGGCCGTGAACACTGAAGCTTTCTTT.

This clonotype was counted only a few times. This chain joins TRBV15 and TRBJ1-6; 7 bases fit TRBD1. CDR3 size: 14 residues. Germline values: CDR1 LNHNV, CDR2 YYDKDF (reference sequence). Losses at the gene ends were 0 bases for V and 13 bases for J; bases not matched to a gene: 6. In DNA form, the CDR3 reads TGTGCCACCAGCAGAGATGTGGCAGGGGGTCCCCTCCACTTT. It yields the protein CATSRDVAGGPLHF.

This clonotype turned up a few times. The chain links TRBV7-2 to TRBJ1-2; D is unresolved. The ends were cut back, 1 base at V and 5 bases at J, with 11 bases in the middle. Germline V gene sequence: CDR1 SGHTA, CDR2 FQGNSA. The CDR3 has 14 amino acids. This chain's CDR3 is CASSLDTAEYGYTF. The DNA for the CDR3 is TGTGCCAGCAGCTTAGATACGGCAGAATATGGCTACACCTTC.

This clonotype has just a few counts. The rearrangement joins TRBV6-5 to TRBJ2-7, with a weak D call TRBD2 (6 bases). V was trimmed by 2 bases and J by 1 base, leaving 9 bases between them. Looked up from germline, CDR1 is MNHEY and CDR2 is SVGAGI. This CDR3 is built from 14 residues. The chain's CDR3 is CASSYAGFSYEQYF. CDR3 nucleotide sequence: TGTGCCAGCAGTTACGCGGGGTTTTCCTACGAGCAGTACTTC.

The chain carries TRBV5-5 and TRBJ1-2; D gene ambiguous. The CDR3 is 15 amino acids. Trimming shortened V by 5 bases and J by 3 bases, and 17 bases separated the two germline ends. Germline V gene lookup returns CDR1 SGHKS and CDR2 YYEKEE (reference sequence). CDR3 in amino acids: CASRVRADADYGYTF. The CDR3 region has the DNA TGTGCCAGCAGGGTCCGGGCCGACGCAGACTATGGCTACACCTTC.

This clonotype appeared a few times. The chain is built from TRBV7-9 and TRBJ1-2; D is perhaps TRBD1 (5 bases). The CDR3 spans 14 residues. V was shortened by 5 bases and J by 8 bases, with 18 bases between the two germline ends. Germline assignment: CDR1 SEHNR and CDR2 FQNEAQ (reference sequence). CDR3: CASSVSGPWNGYTF. The CDR3 nucleotides are TGTGCCAGCAGCGTCTCGGGGCCATGGAACGGCTACACCTTC.

This clonotype has ten or more counts. This chain connects TRBV29-1 to TRBJ2-7; the match to TRBD1 covers 8 bases. With V trimmed by 3 bases and J by 7 bases, 2 bases remained unmatched. CDR1 and CDR2 (germline): SQVTM, ANQGSEA. The length of the CDR3 is 11 residues. The CDR3 spells CSVDGQGEQYF. The CDR3, as DNA: TGCAGCGTTGACGGACAGGGTGAGCAGTACTTC.